One TCR beta chain is described in this entry. Its antigen remains undetermined. Nothing much larger sits one base from this clone, and base qualities are not available. The library was generated by 5' RACE. These reads were obtained on a NextSeq 500. The TCR library protocol attached unique molecular identifiers to individual cDNA molecules to correct for sequencing error and PCR bias. Both TCR alpha and beta chains were sequenced, and tight co-correlation was observed between alpha and beta sequence abundances in each sample. In the source study's methods: V gene, J gene and CDR3 annotation of TCR sequences was performed with Decombinator V4. Expanded TCRs were defined as changing significantly between any two time points under a Poisson model with p below 0.0001. TCR abundances were normalised to the total number of TCRs sequenced in each sample and reported as counts per million. VDJdb, accessed 1 November 2021, was searched for CMV, EBV and SARS-CoV-2 annotated TCRs, excluding TCRs annotated for multiple antigens. TCRdb applied fastp at Q25 and MiXCR to the public reads, then kept only in-frame beta chains. Each record represents a unique CDR3 protein, reported with the most common genes and DNA among its rows. These V and J calls are TCRdb output, not the study's own analysis. The sample table contains approximately 83,000 distinct CDR3 sequences; only one count was recorded for over 11% of them. The ten largest account for roughly 3% of the sample.

The source of the sample is a study of early T cells in non-severe SARS-CoV-2 infection (dated by TCRdb to the early 2020s). Study-wide context: TCR sequencing used bulk RNA from unsorted whole blood, so alpha and beta chains could not be paired.

Beyond this particular receptor, the publication reports: Matching against VDJdb was skewed toward anti-spike CD8 responses, likely underestimated virus-specific expansions, and missed private and CD4 specificities.

The study was a case-control design nested within a healthcare worker cohort in London, UK, with weekly nasopharyngeal swab PCR tests and blood sampling. Healthcare workers were enrolled in the week of the UK lockdown, from 23 to 31 March 2020, and were followed every week for up to roughly 16 weeks. Sequenced sample: whole blood. The clonotype comes from an adult who was a healthcare worker with PCR-confirmed SARS-CoV-2 infection or an uninfected control (not recorded which).

The CDR3 protein sequence reads: CSARTAGRTGELFF. The DNA is TGCAGTGCTCGAACGGCGGGAAGAACCGGGGAGCTGTTTTTT. Recombination connected TRBV20-1 to TRBJ2-2; the best D guess is TRBD2, with 6 bases matching. From the cysteine up to the phenylalanine, the CDR3 has a length of 14 residues. The read is trimmed to its CDR3 DNA, 42 bases read in frame from base 1. The germline V gene (reference sequence) supplies CDR1 DFQATT and CDR2 SNEGSKA. V and J are truncated by 5 bases and 5 bases respectively, leaving an intervening sequence of 15 bases.